The sample holds one count of the clone carrying this T cell receptor beta chain. The sample is drawn from a study of Ad26.COV2.S vaccination and SARS-CoV-2 variants. Overall study: Ad26.COV2.S, an intramuscular injection, was given once or twice 56 days apart.

The treatment here: some 20 received Ad26.COV2.S at low or high dose, single or two shots; a few received placebo; per-sample allocation not given. Day 63 after the first vaccine or placebo injection was the time point for sampling. Per germline, CDR1 SGHTA and CDR2 FQGNSA. The CDR3 extends over 16 amino acids. The V end lost 2 bases, the J end lost 1 base, and 14 bases lay between the germline ends. Generated by immunoSEQ multiplex PCR, the TCRdb table keeps only in-frame clones and is missing some. The sample shows roughly 500,000 clones, roughly 89% of them seen only once. This clonotype was obtained from a person aged 18 to 59 who received the Ad26.COV2.S COVID-19 vaccine or a placebo. The V gene is TRBV7-2, the J gene TRBJ1-1; tentative D call: TRBD1 (5 bases). This sample comprised peripheral blood, obtained in a trial of Ad26.COV2.S vaccine versus placebo. The CDR3 DNA reads TGTGCCAGCAGCTTAAGCGTGGGACTAGGGAACACTGAAGCTTTCTTT. Amino acids: CASSLSVGLGNTEAFF.